The rows below give T cell receptor beta chains drawn from one sample of a study of blood T cell repertoires in COVID-19. Sequencing was performed with immunoSEQ multiplex PCR; in TCRdb, only in-frame clones are kept and a portion is missing. The sample yields about 98,000 clones, 70% to 85% seen once. The sequencing sample was made of peripheral blood. Receptors originate from a man aged 55 to 70 with active or convalescent COVID-19. CDR3s include the opening cysteine and the closing phenylalanine or tryptophan. Each record gives: V gene, J gene, D gene, clone size, CDR3 protein, CDR3 DNA. A D gene is named only where the DNA matches it firmly. Size values are once, few and many counts, or a class for expanded clones, and some rows have none.

>TRBV5-1|TRBJ1-4|TRBD1|.
CASSLEGQGWEKLFF
TGCGCCAGCAGCTTGGAAGGACAGGGGTGGGAAAAACTGTTTTTT
>TRBV7-2|TRBJ1-3|.|.
CASSLGSGNTIYF
TGTGCCAGCAGCTTAGGTAGTGGAAACACCATATATTTT
>TRBV6-5|TRBJ2-7|TRBD1|.
CASSYSPGGSEQYF
TGTGCCAGCAGTTACTCGCCAGGGGGCAGCGAGCAGTACTTC
>TRBV7-6|TRBJ1-1|TRBD1|.
CASSAQGWGTEAFF
TGTGCCAGCAGCGCACAGGGGTGGGGCACTGAAGCTTTCTTT
>TRBV6-5|TRBJ1-2|TRBD1|.
CASSYDRTGDGSYTF
TGTGCCAGCAGTTACGACAGGACAGGCGATGGGAGCTACACCTTC
>TRBV7-2|TRBJ2-7|.|.
CASSLAGVDEQYF
TGTGCCAGCAGCTTAGCGGGAGTAGACGAGCAGTACTTC
>TRBV18|TRBJ1-2|TRBD1|.
CASSPGTGPYGYTF
TGTGCCAGCTCACCAGGGACAGGCCCCTATGGCTACACCTTC
>TRBV5-6|TRBJ2-7|TRBD2|.
CASSSPKGREGFSYEQYF
TGTGCCAGCAGCTCCCCAAAAGGGCGGGAGGGATTCTCCTACGAGCAGTACTTC
>TRBV28|TRBJ2-3|TRBD2|.
CASWTSGVGTQYF
TGTGCCAGCTGGACTAGCGGGGTGGGTACGCAGTATTTT
>TRBV28|TRBJ2-2|TRBD2|.
CASSLGGTSRRELFF
TGTGCCAGCAGTTTAGGGGGGACTAGCCGCCGGGAGCTGTTTTTT
>TRBV2|TRBJ2-7|.|.
CASSEGRIRYEQYF
TGTGCCAGCAGTGAAGGGCGGATCCGCTACGAGCAGTACTTC
>TRBV7-6|TRBJ1-5|TRBD1|.
CASSPGQGFSPQHF
TGTGCCAGCAGCCCTGGACAGGGGTTTTCGCCCCAGCATTTT
>TRBV21-1|TRBJ2-3|.|.
CASSKRGEGSTDTQYF
TGTGCCAGCAGCAAAAGGGGGGAGGGGTCCACAGATACGCAGTATTTT
>TRBV19|TRBJ2-1|.|few
CASSTLGGGRNEQFF
TGTGCCAGTAGTACCCTCGGGGGCGGGAGAAATGAGCAGTTCTTC
>TRBV28|TRBJ1-1|TRBD1|.
CASSFWRTGNTEAFF
TGTGCCAGCAGTTTCTGGCGGACAGGGAACACTGAAGCTTTCTTT
>TRBV7-3|TRBJ1-3|.|once
CASTHRAPDSGNTIYF
TGTGCCAGCACCCACAGGGCCCCCGACTCTGGAAACACCATATATTTT
>TRBV5-1|TRBJ2-1|.|.
CASGGSPAYNEQFF
TGCGCCAGCGGGGGGAGCCCGGCGTACAATGAGCAGTTCTTC
>TRBV29-1|TRBJ2-7|TRBD2|.
CSVVPSGNEQYF
TGCAGCGTTGTCCCTAGCGGGAACGAGCAGTACTTC
>TRBV28|TRBJ2-1|TRBD2|few
CASSPGLPDNEQFF
TGTGCCAGCAGCCCGGGACTACCCGACAATGAGCAGTTCTTC
>TRBV5-1|TRBJ2-2|TRBD1|.
CASSATGGNGELFF
TGCGCCAGCAGCGCGACAGGGGGCAACGGGGAGCTGTTTTTT
>TRBV11-3|TRBJ1-4|TRBD1|.
CASSFGQGAFANEKLFF
TGTGCCAGCAGTTTCGGACAGGGGGCATTTGCTAATGAAAAACTGTTTTTT
>TRBV6-5|TRBJ2-7|.|.
CASRISTGTYEQYF
TGTGCCAGCAGGATTTCAACAGGTACCTACGAGCAGTACTTC
>TRBV6-5|TRBJ2-7|.|.
CASSFNRESYEQYF
TGTGCCAGCAGTTTCAACAGGGAATCCTACGAGCAGTACTTC
>TRBV2|TRBJ2-2|.|.
CASGPLAANTGELFF
TGTGCCAGCGGCCCGTTAGCGGCTAACACCGGGGAGCTGTTTTTT
>TRBV12-3/TRBV12-4|TRBJ1-1|.|.
CASSPSMNTEAFF
TGTGCCAGCAGCCCCTCTATGAACACTGAAGCTTTCTTT
>TRBV7-9|TRBJ2-1|.|.
CASSARGAGEQFF
TGTGCCAGCAGCGCCCGTGGGGCAGGTGAGCAGTTCTTC
>TRBV29-1|TRBJ2-1|.|.
CSVEKPRGTGEQFF
TGCAGCGTTGAGAAACCCCGGGGGACGGGGGAGCAGTTCTTC
>TRBV27|TRBJ2-2|.|.
CASSLYRGSATTGELFF
TGTGCCAGCAGTTTATATCGGGGATCCGCGACCACCGGGGAGCTGTTTTTT
>TRBV7-9|TRBJ1-5|TRBD1|.
CASSLGTGINNQPQHF
TGTGCCAGCAGCTTAGGGACAGGGATTAACAATCAGCCCCAGCATTTT
>TRBV9|TRBJ2-2|TRBD2|.
CASSMTSGRPTGELFF
TGTGCCAGCAGCATGACTAGCGGGAGGCCCACCGGGGAGCTGTTTTTT
>TRBV5-5|TRBJ2-3|.|few
CASSLGPSARGQDTQYF
TGTGCCAGCAGCTTGGGCCCCTCCGCCAGGGGTCAAGATACGCAGTATTTT
>TRBV6-5|TRBJ2-1|TRBD2|few
CASGGLAPLNEQFF
TGTGCCAGCGGGGGACTAGCCCCCCTCAATGAGCAGTTCTTC
>TRBV9|TRBJ1-3|.|.
CASSPMTGGNTIYF
TGTGCCAGCAGCCCGATGACAGGTGGAAACACCATATATTTT
>TRBV4-1|TRBJ2-7|.|once
CASSQAERGGYEQYF
TGCGCCAGCAGCCAAGCGGAGAGAGGGGGCTACGAGCAGTACTTC
>TRBV6-2/TRBV6-3|TRBJ2-7|TRBD2|.
CASSYSPGGPALSYEQYF
TGTGCCAGCAGTTACAGCCCGGGAGGGCCTGCTTTGTCCTACGAGCAGTACTTC
>TRBV19|TRBJ2-1|.|.
CASSIRSGTLNEQFF
TGTGCCAGTAGTATACGGTCGGGAACATTGAATGAGCAGTTCTTC
>TRBV5-8|TRBJ2-5|.|few
CASSRGGSQETQYF
TGTGCCAGCAGCCGCGGAGGGAGCCAAGAGACCCAGTACTTC
>TRBV5-1|TRBJ1-4|TRBD1|.
CASSYGQGGEKLFF
TGCGCCAGCAGCTACGGACAGGGGGGTGAAAAACTGTTTTTT
>TRBV28|TRBJ2-3|.|once
CASSPSGAAGGTDTQYF
TGTGCCAGCAGTCCTTCTGGGGCTGCTGGGGGCACAGATACGCAGTATTTT
>TRBV24-1|TRBJ2-2|TRBD1|once
CATSGTGATGELFF
TGTGCCACCAGTGGGACAGGGGCCACCGGGGAGCTGTTTTTT
>TRBV19|TRBJ1-2|.|once
CASSLLANYGYTF
TGTGCCAGTAGCCTCTTAGCTAACTATGGCTACACCTTC
>TRBV11-3|TRBJ2-1|.|.
CASNNVAVGEQFF
TGTGCCAGCAACAACGTCGCGGTTGGGGAGCAGTTCTTC
>TRBV28|TRBJ1-4|.|.
CASTTGASGKLFF
TGTGCCAGCACGACAGGCGCTAGCGGAAAACTGTTTTTT
>TRBV6-5|TRBJ2-7|TRBD2|.
CASRVAGGAWEQYF
TGTGCCAGCAGAGTAGCGGGAGGGGCTTGGGAGCAGTACTTC
>TRBV6-5|TRBJ2-1|.|.
CASGEAQNYNEQFF
TGTGCCAGCGGAGAGGCCCAAAACTACAATGAGCAGTTCTTC